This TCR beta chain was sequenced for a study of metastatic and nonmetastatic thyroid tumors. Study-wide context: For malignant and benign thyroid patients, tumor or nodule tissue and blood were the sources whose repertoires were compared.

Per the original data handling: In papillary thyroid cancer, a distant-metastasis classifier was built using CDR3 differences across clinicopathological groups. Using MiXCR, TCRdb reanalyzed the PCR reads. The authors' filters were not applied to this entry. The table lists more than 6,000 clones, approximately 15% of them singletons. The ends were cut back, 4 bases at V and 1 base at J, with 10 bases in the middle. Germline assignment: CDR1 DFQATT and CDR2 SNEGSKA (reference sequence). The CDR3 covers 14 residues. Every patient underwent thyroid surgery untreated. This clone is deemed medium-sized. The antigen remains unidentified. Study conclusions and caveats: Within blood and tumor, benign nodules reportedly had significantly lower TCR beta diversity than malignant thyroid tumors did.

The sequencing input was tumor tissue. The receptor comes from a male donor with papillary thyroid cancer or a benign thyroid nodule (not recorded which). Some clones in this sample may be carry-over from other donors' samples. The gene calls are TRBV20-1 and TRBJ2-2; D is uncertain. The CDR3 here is CSAKSSENTGELFF. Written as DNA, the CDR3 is TGCAGTGCTAAGTCCTCAGAGAACACCGGGGAGCTGTTTTTT.